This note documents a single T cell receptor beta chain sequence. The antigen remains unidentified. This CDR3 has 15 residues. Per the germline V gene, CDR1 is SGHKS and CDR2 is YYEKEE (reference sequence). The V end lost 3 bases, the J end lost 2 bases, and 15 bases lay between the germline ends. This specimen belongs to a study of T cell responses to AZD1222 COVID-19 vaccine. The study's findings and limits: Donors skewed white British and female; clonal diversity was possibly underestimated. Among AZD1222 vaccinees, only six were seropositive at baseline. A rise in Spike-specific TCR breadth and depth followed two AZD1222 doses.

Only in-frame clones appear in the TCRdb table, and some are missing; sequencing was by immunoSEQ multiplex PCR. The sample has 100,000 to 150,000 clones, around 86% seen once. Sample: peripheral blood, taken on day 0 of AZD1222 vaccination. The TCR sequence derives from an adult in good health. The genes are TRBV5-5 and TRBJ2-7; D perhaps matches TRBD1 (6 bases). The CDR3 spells CASSSGEYGTYEQYF. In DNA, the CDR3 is TGTGCCAGCAGCTCAGGGGAGTACGGCACCTACGAGCAGTACTTC.